These 8 T cell receptor beta chains came from one sample sequenced in a study of blood T cells in healthy people across ages. A second 7 to 11 cycle PCR used barcoded and J-beta primers. TCRdb independently ran MiXCR on the 5' RACE reads; one entry per CDR3 protein. Found here are 700,000 to 800,000 distinct CDR3 sequences, about 42% of them singletons; the top ten hold 20% to 25%. Sequencing was performed on blood. These receptors were obtained from a woman aged 55 to 70 in good health.

This clonotype was seen a few times. The chain has TRBV20-1 and TRBJ1-5; perhaps TRBD1 as D (6 bases). Germline CDR1 is DFQATT and CDR2 is SNEGSKA (reference sequence). V lost 2 bases and J lost 0, with 14 bases in between. This CDR3 is 16 amino acids long. The CDR3 coding sequence is TGCAGTGCTAGACGGGTGGACAGCGATAGCAATCAGCCCCAGCATTTT. Protein: CSARRVDSDSNQPQHF.

This clonotype was detected only a few times. The chain couples TRBV4-3 to TRBJ2-4; possibly TRBD1 for D (5 bases). V dropped 4 bases and J dropped 3 bases, with 16 bases sitting between them. The germline V gene has CDR1 LGHNA and CDR2 YSLEER. The CDR3 runs 16 residues. The CDR3 reads CASSPRALMVKNIQYF. CDR3 sequence (DNA): TGCGCCAGCAGCCCCAGGGCTCTTATGGTCAAAAACATTCAGTACTTC.

This clonotype was seen repeatedly, ten times or more. The chain combines TRBV4-3 with TRBJ2-4; 8 bases align to TRBD2. After removal of 1 base from V and 8 bases from J, the junction contained 16 bases not matched to a gene. Germline V CDR1 and CDR2: LGHNA, YSLEER. This CDR3 region has 18 residues. Here the CDR3 reads CASSQAPWLAGNGDIQYF. The CDR3 nucleotides read TGCGCCAGCAGCCAAGCCCCATGGCTAGCGGGTAACGGGGACATTCAGTACTTC.

This clonotype appeared many times. This chain uses TRBV29-1 with TRBJ2-3; TRBD2 aligns across 7 bases. CDR3 length: 14 residues. Germline CDR1 and CDR2: SQVTM and ANQGSEA. With 7 bases clipped from V and 3 bases from J, the junction kept 10 bases outside the gene matches. CDR3 in DNA: TGCAGCGCTGTACTGGGGGGAGGGACAGATACGCAGTATTTT. Encoded protein: CSAVLGGGTDTQYF.

Remarks on this clonotype: A much more abundant neighbour one base away suggests this may be a read error. The chain recombines TRBV25-1 with TRBJ2-1; D remains ambiguous. Trimming removed 6 bases from V and 6 bases from J, with 9 bases in between. The length of the CDR3 is 12 residues. Germline loops: CDR1 MGHDK, CDR2 SYGVNS. The CDR3 DNA reads as TGTGCCAGCAGGGATTATCGCAATGAGCAGTTCTTC. It is translated as CASRDYRNEQFF.

This clonotype has just a few counts. The chain links TRBV20-1 to TRBJ2-3; 10 bases map to TRBD1. This CDR3 comprises 15 residues. The junction had 8 bases not matched to a gene; V was cut back by 5 bases and J by 3 bases. The germline V gene has CDR1 DFQATT and CDR2 SNEGSKA (reference sequence). CDR3 bases: TGCAGTGCTGAACTTCCGGGACAGGGGACAGATACGCAGTATTTT. It is translated as CSAELPGQGTDTQYF.

The rearrangement links TRBV2 to TRBJ2-2; D assignment may be TRBD1 or TRBD2 (5 bases each). CDR1 and CDR2 from the germline V gene are SNHLY and FYNNEI. This CDR3 is built from 15 residues. The ends were cut back, 3 bases at V and 1 base at J, with 9 bases in the middle. CDR3 nucleotide sequence: TGTGCCAGCAGTGATCGGGACCTGAACACCGGGGAGCTGTTTTTT. It is translated as CASSDRDLNTGELFF.

The V call is TRBV5-1, the J call TRBJ2-5; D may correspond to TRBD1 or TRBD2 (5 bases each). Germline V lookup: CDR1 SGHRS, CDR2 YFSETQ. Trimming shortened V by 4 bases and J by 5 bases, and 18 bases separated the two germline ends. The CDR3 has 15 residues. DNA of the CDR3: TGCGCCAGCAGCAGGAGCCGGGGACCCAGGGAGACCCAGTACTTC. It yields the protein CASSRSRGPRETQYF. The variable domain in full, completed from reference TRBV5-1 and TRBJ2-5, reads KAGVTQTPRYLIKTRGQQVTLSCSPISGHRSVSWYQQTPGQGLQFLFEYFSETQRNKGNFPGRFSGRQFSNSRSEMNVSTLELGDSALYLCASSRSRGPRETQYFGPGTRLLVL.